These T cell receptor beta chains were read from a single sample in a study of identical twins. A single record per CDR3 protein comes from TCRdb applying MiXCR to the 5' RACE reads. The sample consists of 690,000 or so distinct CDR3 sequences, 8.5% to 9% of them appearing once. These data were also reused for a study on yellow fever vaccine responses in identical twins.

The sample consisted of PBMCs. The receptors were gathered from a woman between 18 and 29 years old in good health. Each CDR3 is given without its conserved first and last residue.

j_call cdr3_length v_call cdr3_aa
TRBJ2-2 13 TRBV11-2 ASSLSRGAPGELF
TRBJ2-5 11 TRBV7-2 ASSFFRRETQY
TRBJ2-1 15 TRBV5-6 ASSHPPLAGGGYEQF
TRBJ2-7 13 TRBV27 ASSNPGLASYEQY
TRBJ2-1 12 TRBV6-2/TRBV6-3 ASSKLQGGNEQF
TRBJ2-3 15 TRBV7-8 ASSLDHLAGGTDTQY
TRBJ2-2 12 TRBV5-1 ASSPRASTGELF
TRBJ2-1 14 TRBV29-1 SVVGGPDLYKAEQF
TRBJ2-7 11 TRBV5-5 ASTRERGYEQY
TRBJ2-7 10 TRBV12-3/TRBV12-4 ASTTDNYEQY
TRBJ2-5 13 TRBV11-2 ASSLDLSDLPTQY
TRBJ1-5 10 TRBV6-5 ASRGPGQPQH
TRBJ2-5 13 TRBV20-1 SARDLAGGTETQY
TRBJ2-6 15 TRBV11-2 ASSLDGVPSGANVLT
TRBJ2-1 11 TRBV27 ASSLLGMDEQF
TRBJ2-7 14 TRBV20-1 SARDLRGQGRYEQY
TRBJ2-5 11 TRBV6-1 ASSERVLETQY
TRBJ2-5 12 TRBV20-1 SARPRTLQETQY